The 4 T cell receptor beta chains presented below share a single source sample, sequenced in a study of blood T cell repertoires in COVID-19. Only in-frame clones appear in the TCRdb table, and some are missing; sequencing was by immunoSEQ multiplex PCR. The sample has 180,000 or so clones, approximately 84% seen once. The material sequenced was peripheral blood. The receptor source for this set is a woman of 80 years or more with acute or convalescent COVID-19.

The J gene is TRBJ2-7, the V gene TRBV9, with a possible D match to TRBD1 (6 bases). The germline gives CDR1 SGDLS, CDR2 YYNGEE. The length of the CDR3 is 12 residues. The V end lost 7 bases, the J end lost 7 bases, and 15 bases lay between the germline ends. CDR3 DNA: TGTGCCAGCTCCGGGACACATATGGAGCAGTACTTC. Translation: CASSGTHMEQYF.

The chain is built from TRBV5-1 and TRBJ1-5, with TRBD1 matching 7 bases. The CDR3 contains 15 residues. Trimming cost V 4 bases and J 6 bases; bases outside gene matches: 10. CDR1 is SGHRS and CDR2 is YFSETQ in the germline V gene. The CDR3 is CASSKGTEDAQPQHF. CDR3 DNA sequence: TGCGCCAGCAGCAAAGGGACAGAGGATGCTCAGCCCCAGCATTTT.

This chain uses TRBV10-3 with TRBJ2-7, with D possibly matching TRBD1 (5 bases). V shed 6 bases and J shed 3 bases, with 9 bases lying between them. Looked up from germline, CDR1 is ENHRY and CDR2 is SYGVKD. This CDR3 is built from 12 residues. Here the CDR3 reads CAIRDKNYEQYF. CDR3 nucleotide sequence: TGTGCCATCAGGGACAAGAACTACGAGCAGTACTTC.

The genes are TRBV7-8 and TRBJ1-1; D gene unclear. The CDR3 covers 15 residues. Trimming took 5 bases from V and 4 from J, leaving 17 bases between them. CDR1 and CDR2 from the germline V gene are SGHVS and FQNEAQ. The CDR3 sequence: CASSPRGPKRTEAFF. The CDR3 nucleotides are TGTGCCAGCAGCCCCCGTGGCCCTAAGCGCACTGAAGCTTTCTTT. Based on the CDR3 plus reference TRBV7-8 and TRBJ1-1, the full variable domain is GAGVSQSPRYKVAKRGQDVALRCDPISGHVSLFWYQQALGQGPEFLTYFQNEAQLDKSGLPSDRFFAERPEGSVSTLKIQRTQQEDSAVYLCASSPRGPKRTEAFFGQGTRLTVV.